The 27 T cell receptor beta chains given below trace back to one sample, sequenced in a study of T cell changes during pregnancy in multiple sclerosis. The assay was immunoSEQ multiplex PCR, and TCRdb's table has in-frame clones only and misses some. The sample records tens of thousands of clones, approximately 90% being singletons. The specimen was peripheral blood, collected in the second trimester of pregnancy. These receptors all stem from a female donor with multiple sclerosis, enrolled in a pregnancy study.

In this sample, this clone turned up a few times. The chain combines TRBV15 with TRBJ1-2, with D possibly TRBD1 on 6 matching bases. The CDR3 covers 14 residues. Germline V gives CDR1 LNHNV, CDR2 YYDKDF (reference sequence). The V end was cut by 0 bases, the J end by 8 bases, with 13 bases between. The CDR3 DNA sequence: TGTGCCACCAGCAGAGATAAGGCCAGGGGCGGCTACACCTTC. Its protein product is CATSRDKARGGYTF.

The J gene is TRBJ1-2, the V gene TRBV5-6, with a weak D call TRBD1 (5 bases). The CDR3 loop spans 11 amino acids. CDR1 and CDR2 (germline): SGHDT, YYEEEE. V was trimmed by 6 bases and J by 5 bases, leaving 8 bases between them. CDR3 coding DNA: TGTGCCAGCAAAGGGGTATATGGCTACACCTTC. Translated: CASKGVYGYTF. The full variable domain, with the rest looked up from reference TRBV5-6 and TRBJ1-2, is DAGVTQSPTHLIKTRGQQVTLRCSPKSGHDTVSWYQQALGQGPQFIFQYYEEEERQRGNFPDRFSGHQFPNYSSELNVNALLLGDSALYLCASKGVYGYTFGSGTRLTVV.

This clone was seen only once. The rearrangement joins TRBV28 to TRBJ1-1, with D perhaps matching TRBD1 (5 bases). V was clipped by 5 bases and J by 11 bases, with 15 bases between them. The germline V gene encodes CDR1 MDHEN and CDR2 SYDVKM. CDR3 length equals 12 residues. The CDR3 nucleotides read TGTGCCAGCAGTCCGCGGACAAGGAAGGCTTTCTTT. The encoded protein is CASSPRTRKAFF.

CDR3 nucleotide sequence: TGTGCCAGCAGCAGTACGACAGGGGGCCCCACTGAAGCTTTCTTT. It codes for CASSSTTGGPTEAFF. The chain has TRBV21-1 and TRBJ1-1; the table's D call, TRBD1, was not checked against the DNA. TRBV21-1 is given as a pseudogene. The CDR3 is 15 residues long.

The chain uses TRBV6-5 and TRBJ1-1; 7 nucleotides align to TRBD1. V lost 2 bases, J lost 10 bases, and 7 bases stayed unmatched. Germline V gene data show CDR1 as MNHEY and CDR2 as SVGAGI. This CDR3 comprises 13 residues. The CDR3 region is CASSYPGQRGAFF. DNA for the CDR3: TGTGCCAGCAGTTACCCGGGACAGAGGGGAGCTTTCTTT.

The rearrangement links TRBV5-1 to TRBJ2-1; D is perhaps TRBD2 (5 bases). From germline, CDR1 is SGHRS and CDR2 YFSETQ. This CDR3 contains 12 residues. Trimming stripped 3 bases from V and 8 bases from J, with 9 bases between. CDR3 region: CASSSGLDEQFF. In DNA form, the CDR3 reads TGCGCCAGCAGCTCCGGACTGGATGAGCAGTTCTTC. Complete variable domain (other parts from reference TRBV5-1 and TRBJ2-1): KAGVTQTPRYLIKTRGQQVTLSCSPISGHRSVSWYQQTPGQGLQFLFEYFSETQRNKGNFPGRFSGRQFSNSRSEMNVSTLELGDSALYLCASSSGLDEQFFGPGTRLTVL.

This rearrangement joins TRBV6-6 to TRBJ1-1; D uncertain. Trimming took off 5 bases at V and 0 bases at J, with 16 bases between the two ends. Germline V gene sequence: CDR1 MNHNY, CDR2 SVGAGI (reference sequence). The CDR3 length is 16 residues. The CDR3 sequence: CASSPTSGVMNTEAFF. The CDR3 coding sequence is TGTGCCAGCAGTCCTACCTCCGGGGTTATGAACACTGAAGCTTTCTTT.

The V and J genes are TRBV12-5 and TRBJ1-3; the D is unclear. This CDR3 contains 18 residues. The germline gives CDR1 LGHNT, CDR2 FRNRAP. V was cut by 2 bases and J by 6 bases, with 23 bases left in between. DNA for the CDR3: TGTGCTAGTGGTTTGACTAACGATGGCAGTGTGGAGGTAAACACCATATATTTT. It translates to CASGLTNDGSVEVNTIYF.

The chain is built from TRBV5-4 and TRBJ1-2, with 7 bases identical to TRBD1. The germline V gene encodes CDR1 SGHNT and CDR2 YYREEE (reference sequence). Trimming took 4 bases from V and 4 from J; bases not matched to a gene: 7. The CDR3 has 14 residues. In DNA, the CDR3 is TGTGCCAGCAGCGGCGGACAGGTATCCTATGGCTACACCTTC. Translating it yields CASSGGQVSYGYTF.

The chain employs TRBV29-1 and TRBJ1-4, with D perhaps matching TRBD1 (6 bases). The germline gives CDR1 SQVTM, CDR2 ANQGSEA. The CDR3 loop spans 15 amino acids. Between the trimmed V and J ends, which lost 5 bases and 0 bases, there was a span of 13 bases. This CDR3 reads CSVQDSLATNEKLFF. The DNA for the CDR3 is TGCAGCGTTCAGGACAGCCTTGCAACTAATGAAAAACTGTTTTTT. Full variable domain (missing parts from reference TRBV29-1 and TRBJ1-4): SAVISQKPSRDICQRGTSLTIQCQVDSQVTMMFWYRQQPGQSLTLIATANQGSEATYESGFVIDKFPISRPNLTFSTLTVSNMSPEDSSIYLCSVQDSLATNEKLFFGSGTQLSVL.

The chain uses TRBV5-1 and TRBJ2-3, with D tentatively TRBD2 (5 bases). The CDR3 spans 16 residues. The germline V gene has CDR1 SGHRS and CDR2 YFSETQ. V lost 0 bases and J lost 2, with 13 bases in between. The CDR3 loop reads CASSLVASKDTDTQYF. CDR3 nucleotide sequence: TGCGCCAGCAGCTTGGTGGCTAGCAAGGACACAGATACGCAGTATTTT. Using reference TRBV5-1 and TRBJ2-3 for the parts outside the CDR3, the full variable domain is KAGVTQTPRYLIKTRGQQVTLSCSPISGHRSVSWYQQTPGQGLQFLFEYFSETQRNKGNFPGRFSGRQFSNSRSEMNVSTLELGDSALYLCASSLVASKDTDTQYFGPGTRLTVL.

This sequence joins TRBV6-1 and TRBJ1-5; a possible D gene is TRBD1 (5 bases). The V end was cut by 10 bases, the J end by 0 bases, with 13 bases between. This CDR3 is built from 14 residues. Germline CDR1 reads MNHNS; CDR2 reads SASEGT. CDR3 sequence reads: CATSTAYSNQPQHF. CDR3 coding DNA: TGTGCCACCTCGACAGCGTATAGCAATCAGCCCCAGCATTTT.

The chain joins TRBV5-4 to TRBJ2-1, with 7 bases fitting TRBD1. J gave up 3 bases and V 2 bases, and 8 bases lay outside the gene matches. This CDR3 comprises 16 residues. Germline V lookup: CDR1 SGHNT, CDR2 YYREEE (reference sequence). CDR3 sequence: CASSLGGPASYNEQFF. The CDR3 DNA reads as TGTGCCAGCAGCTTAGGGGGCCCGGCTAGCTACAATGAGCAGTTCTTC.

The rearrangement links TRBV5-5 to TRBJ2-7; D perhaps matches TRBD2 (6 bases). From germline, CDR1 is SGHKS and CDR2 YYEKEE (reference sequence). V lost 0 bases, J lost 0 bases, and 10 bases lay in between. This CDR3 spans 15 amino acids. CDR3 bases: TGTGCCAGCAGCTTGGAGTGGGGACTCTCCTACGAGCAGTACTTC. Translation: CASSLEWGLSYEQYF.

This sequence joins TRBV4-1 and TRBJ2-7; D perhaps matches TRBD1 (6 bases). The V gene's germline CDR1 is MGHRA and CDR2 YSYEKL. V shed 5 bases and J shed 6 bases, with 20 bases lying between them. The CDR3 length is 15 residues. The DNA of the CDR3 is TGCGCCAGCAGCTCGCCCTGGTCAGGGGTTCCCGAGCAGTACTTC. Amino acids: CASSSPWSGVPEQYF.

The J gene is TRBJ2-5, the V gene TRBV7-9; D remains unclear. The V end was cut by 6 bases, the J end by 4 bases, with 12 bases between. This CDR3 contains 13 residues. Looked up from germline, CDR1 is SEHNR and CDR2 is FQNEAQ (reference sequence). CDR3 DNA: TGTGCCAGCAGTTCCTACTCCCGAGAGACCCAGTACTTC. It yields the protein CASSSYSRETQYF.

The CDR3 sequence: CASSLGLSVGRAETQYF. The DNA for the CDR3 is TGTGCCAGCAGCTTAGGACTATCTGTCGGTCGGGCGGAGACCCAGTACTTC. The gene calls are TRBV7-2 and TRBJ2-5; D might be TRBD2 (5 bases). V shed 1 base and J shed 5 bases, with 20 bases lying between them. There are 17 residues in the CDR3. CDR1 is SGHTA and CDR2 is FQGNSA in the germline V gene.

V gene TRBV27 combines with J gene TRBJ2-3; no clear D. CDR3 length equals 16 residues. V lost 5 bases to trimming and J lost 2 bases, with 17 bases between them. The germline gives CDR1 MNHEY, CDR2 SMNVEV (reference sequence). The CDR3 loop reads CASSNFPGSPTDTQYF. Written as DNA, the CDR3 is TGTGCCAGCAGTAACTTTCCGGGTTCTCCCACAGATACGCAGTATTTT.

The rearrangement uses TRBV5-4 and TRBJ1-2; maybe TRBD1 (6 bases). Trimming cost V 6 bases and J 5 bases, with 20 bases left between them. The germline V gene encodes CDR1 SGHNT and CDR2 YYREEE (reference sequence). This CDR3 comprises 15 residues. The CDR3 nucleotides are TGTGCCAGCACCTCTGGGGGCGCCCTCGCATATGGCTACACCTTC. This encodes CASTSGGALAYGYTF. Looking up the rest from reference TRBV5-4 and TRBJ1-2 gives the full variable domain: ETGVTQSPTHLIKTRGQQVTLRCSSQSGHNTVSWYQQALGQGPQFIFQYYREEENGRGNFPPRFSGLQFPNYSSELNVNALELDDSALYLCASTSGGALAYGYTFGSGTRLTVV.

The chain joins TRBV25-1 to TRBJ1-1; tentative D call: TRBD1 (6 bases). The CDR3 loop spans 14 amino acids. The V end was cut by 7 bases, the J end by 5 bases, with 17 bases between. Per the germline V gene, CDR1 is MGHDK and CDR2 is SYGVNS. CDR3 sequence reads: CASMRTGRGTEAFF. In DNA, the CDR3 is TGTGCCAGCATGAGAACAGGGCGGGGGACTGAAGCTTTCTTT. Filled out from reference TRBV25-1 and TRBJ1-1, the complete variable domain reads EADIYQTPRYLVIGTGKKITLECSQTMGHDKMYWYQQDPGMELHLIHYSYGVNSTEKGDLSSESTVSRIRTEHFPLTLESARPSHTSQYLCASMRTGRGTEAFFGQGTRLTVV.

As concerns this clone: Other DNA sequences from this sample encode an identical CDR3 as well. This sequence joins TRBV5-1 and TRBJ2-7, with D maybe TRBD1 (5 bases). The germline V and J ends were trimmed by 0 bases and 2 bases, with 6 bases remaining between them. Germline lookup yields CDR1 SGHRS and CDR2 YFSETQ. The CDR3 runs 13 residues. The CDR3 coding sequence is TGCGCCAGCAGCTTGGACAGGACCTACGAGCAGTACTTC. This gives the protein CASSLDRTYEQYF.

The CDR3 DNA reads TGTGCCAGCAGCCTAAGAGGGACTAGCACAGATACGCAGTATTTT. Residues: CASSLRGTSTDTQYF. The V gene is TRBV7-9, the J gene TRBJ2-3, with D perhaps matching TRBD2 (6 bases). The V gene lost 5 bases and the J gene lost 0 bases, with 12 bases spanning the gap. Germline CDR1 reads SEHNR; CDR2 reads FQNEAQ (reference sequence). The CDR3 consists of 15 residues.

The chain employs TRBV18 and TRBJ2-7, with 9 bases aligning to TRBD1. The V gene end was trimmed by 3 bases and the J gene end by 1 base; junction bases not matched to a gene: 1. The germline gives CDR1 KGHSH, CDR2 LQKENI. The CDR3 spans 14 residues. Here the CDR3 reads CASSPGTGSYEQYF. In DNA, the CDR3 is TGTGCCAGCTCACCCGGGACAGGGTCCTACGAGCAGTACTTC.

The V call is TRBV6-7, the J call TRBJ2-4; 11 nucleotides line up with TRBD2. TRBV6-7 is sorted into the ORF group, with uncertain function. The CDR3 runs 18 residues. The V gene end was trimmed by 4 bases and the J gene end by 3 bases; junction bases not matched to a gene: 11. CDR3 bases: TGTGCCAGCAGTTGGCAATTTAGCGGGGGGGGGCACAAAAACATTCAGTACTTC. It translates to CASSWQFSGGGHKNIQYF.

The rearrangement uses TRBV27 and TRBJ2-2; D is possibly TRBD2 (5 bases). Trimming took 5 bases from V and 3 from J, leaving 13 bases between them. The CDR3 runs 15 residues. Per germline, CDR1 MNHEY and CDR2 SMNVEV (reference sequence). CDR3 residues: CASSPLGVDTGELFF. The DNA of the CDR3 is TGTGCCAGCAGTCCCCTCGGGGTGGACACCGGGGAGCTGTTTTTT.

The chain employs TRBV19 and TRBJ1-5, with D possibly being TRBD1 (6 bases). The CDR3 is 14 residues long. With 2 bases removed from V and 7 bases from J, the gap between germline ends came to 12 bases. Germline V lookup: CDR1 LNHDA, CDR2 SQIVND (reference sequence). In nucleotides, the CDR3 is TGTGCCAGTAGTATAAGCAGGGGAGACCAGCCCCAGCATTTT. This gives the protein CASSISRGDQPQHF.

CDR3 protein: CASSEATYNEQFF. CDR3 DNA: TGCGCCAGCAGTGAGGCCACTTACAATGAGCAGTTCTTC. V usage is TRBV10-1 and J usage is TRBJ2-1; D is ambiguous. This CDR3 region has 13 residues. V was shortened by 2 bases and J by 4 bases, with 6 bases between the two germline ends. Germline CDR1 is WNHNN and CDR2 is SYGVQD (reference sequence).